The 24 T cell receptor beta chains in this list originate from one sample, sequenced in a study of vaccination effects on CD4 cells after COVID-19. ViraFEST assay sequencing came after antigen-specific CD4+ T cells were expanded with viral peptide pools. The culture ran for 10 days, and then CD4+ T cells were isolated. Vaccination of participants consisted of two doses of either the BNT162b2 or mRNA-1273 vaccine. What these receptors recognize is not known. The assay was immunoSEQ multiplex PCR, and TCRdb's table has in-frame clones only and misses some. The sample shows some 68,000 clones, approximately 81% of them seen only once. The material was CD4+ T cells from PBMCs cultured with HCoV-229E spike peptides, obtained after COVID-19 vaccination. The origin of the receptors is a human donor who received a COVID-19 vaccine.

The gene calls are TRBV19 and TRBJ1-2; D not resolved. V was clipped by 6 bases and J by 5 bases, with 16 bases between them. This CDR3 comprises 14 residues. Germline V gives CDR1 LNHDA, CDR2 SQIVND (reference sequence). The CDR3 loop is CASRRAQVGYGYTF. CDR3 nucleotide sequence: TGTGCCAGTAGGCGGGCCCAAGTGGGTTATGGCTACACCTTC. The full variable domain, with the rest looked up from reference TRBV19 and TRBJ1-2, is DGGITQSPKYLFRKEGQNVTLSCEQNLNHDAMYWYRQDPGQGLRLIYYSQIVNDFQKGDIAEGYSVSREKKESFPLTVTSAQKNPTAFYLCASRRAQVGYGYTFGSGTRLTVV.

This chain joins TRBV5-1 and TRBJ2-7; TRBD1 matches 8 bases. The V segment lost 4 bases and the J segment 5 bases; nucleotides outside the gene matches: 8. Germline loops: CDR1 SGHRS, CDR2 YFSETQ. This CDR3 is built from 14 residues. As DNA, the CDR3 is TGCGCCAGCAGCCCTCGAGGACAGGGAGACGAGCAGTACGTC. Protein: CASSPRGQGDEQYV.

V is TRBV28 and J is TRBJ1-2, with a possible D match to TRBD1 (6 bases). Trimming took 8 bases from V and 6 from J, leaving 10 bases between them. CDR1 and CDR2 (germline): MDHEN, SYDVKM. This CDR3 has 11 amino acids. CDR3 protein: CASWQGNGYTF. The CDR3 bases are TGTGCCAGCTGGCAGGGGAATGGCTACACCTTC.

The chain uses TRBV5-6 and TRBJ2-3; possibly TRBD1 or TRBD2 for D (5 bases each). From germline, CDR1 is SGHDT and CDR2 YYEEEE. V gave up 1 base and J gave up 3 bases, with 12 bases separating them. The CDR3 extends over 15 amino acids. CDR3 sequence reads: CASSLWGRLTDTQYF. CDR3 DNA: TGTGCCAGCAGCTTGTGGGGCAGACTAACAGATACGCAGTATTTT.

The V and J genes are TRBV5-1 and TRBJ2-7, with unresolved D. Germline loops: CDR1 SGHRS, CDR2 YFSETQ. The germline V and J ends were trimmed by 0 bases and 3 bases, with 10 bases remaining between them. The CDR3 is 14 amino acids. The CDR3 nucleotides read TGCGCCAGCAGCTTGGGGGTAGGAAGCTACGAGCAGTACGTC. Its protein product is CASSLGVGSYEQYV.

CDR3 bases: TGTGCCAGCAGCCCTCGGACTAGCGGGGGGGCCGCAGATACGCAGTATTTT. This translates into CASSPRTSGGAADTQYF. The V and J genes are TRBV7-2 and TRBJ2-3; 15 bases align to TRBD2. Germline V gene sequence: CDR1 SGHTA, CDR2 FQGNSA. This CDR3 spans 17 amino acids. The V and J ends lost 5 bases and 4 bases, in that order; junction bases with no gene match: 7.

This chain joins TRBV7-2 and TRBJ2-2; TRBD2 is a possible D gene (7 bases). Germline CDR1 SGHTA, CDR2 FQGNSA. Trimming left V 5 bases short and J 8 bases short, with 18 bases between. The CDR3 sequence is 15 residues long. The CDR3 nucleotides read TGTGCCAGCAGCAACGGGGGGCCCCTAGGGGGGGAGCTGTTTTTT. The encoded protein is CASSNGGPLGGELFF.

The chain recombines TRBV3-1 (or the pseudogene TRBV3-2) with TRBJ2-7, with D possibly matching TRBD1 (7 bases). Germline V gene lookup returns CDR1 LGHDT and CDR2 YNNKEL (reference sequence). The germline V and J ends were trimmed by 1 base and 4 bases, with 17 bases remaining between them. The CDR3 runs 16 residues. DNA of the CDR3: TGTGCCAGCAGCCAAGGACCGTTCAGGGGGGTGTACGAGCAGTACGTC. Amino acids: CASSQGPFRGVYEQYV.

This chain's CDR3 is CASSRDRDYEQYV. CDR3 in DNA: TGTGCCAGCAGCCGGGACAGAGACTACGAGCAGTACGTC. This chain links TRBV2 with TRBJ2-7, with 7 bases matching TRBD1. Germline V CDR1 and CDR2: SNHLY, FYNNEI. CDR3 length equals 13 residues. J lost 3 bases, V lost 6 bases, and 5 bases had no gene match.

V gene TRBV5-4 combines with J gene TRBJ1-2; D might be TRBD1 (5 bases). Trimming shortened V by 3 bases and J by 4 bases, and 13 bases separated the two germline ends. The CDR3 totals 14 residues. In germline, CDR1 is SGHNT, CDR2 YYREEE (reference sequence). The CDR3 coding sequence is TGTGCCAGCAGCTCCGATGTACAGGTCTATGGCTACACCTTC. The encoded protein is CASSSDVQVYGYTF.

This clone was detected only once. The chain recombines TRBV18 with TRBJ2-3; D is unclear. The CDR3 runs 15 residues. Trimming took off 3 bases at V and 0 bases at J, with 10 bases between the two ends. Germline V gene sequence: CDR1 KGHSH, CDR2 LQKENI. CDR3 nucleotide sequence: TGTGCCAGCTCACCGCCACCTGCTAGCACAGATACGCAGTATTTT. Protein product: CASSPPPASTDTQYF.

The gene calls are TRBV5-1 and TRBJ2-1; 9 nucleotides match TRBD1. This CDR3 is 19 amino acids long. CDR1 is SGHRS, CDR2 YFSETQ, per germline. The V and J ends lost 4 bases and 1 base, in that order; junction bases with no gene match: 15. The CDR3 here is CASSPGTGPTYTSYNEQFF. In nucleotides, the CDR3 is TGCGCCAGCAGCCCGGGGACAGGGCCCACTTATACTTCCTACAATGAGCAGTTCTTC.

This clone was detected only a few times. V is TRBV6-1 and J is TRBJ2-7, with D unresolved. The CDR3 loop spans 13 amino acids. The germline V and J ends were trimmed by 3 bases and 0 bases, with 6 bases remaining between them. CDR1 and CDR2 (germline): MNHNS, SASEGT. The CDR3 here is CASSDRSSYEQYV. CDR3 bases: TGTGCCAGCAGTGACAGGAGCTCCTACGAGCAGTACGTC.

V and J are TRBV7-3 and TRBJ1-5; D not certain. Looked up from germline, CDR1 is SGHTA and CDR2 is FQGTGA. The CDR3 length is 13 residues. V was trimmed by 5 bases and J by 5 bases, leaving 10 bases between them. The CDR3 spells CASSQDRDQPQHF. The CDR3 nucleotides are TGTGCCAGCAGCCAGGACCGAGATCAGCCCCAGCATTTT.

The chain is built from TRBV10-2 and TRBJ1-3, with D hard to call. CDR1 is WSHSY and CDR2 is SAAADI in the germline V gene. The CDR3 totals 13 residues. Trimming pared 4 bases from V and 4 bases from J, leaving 8 bases between. The CDR3 here is CASSAERGNTIYF. The CDR3 DNA follows: TGCGCCAGCAGTGCAGAGCGGGGAAACACCATATATTTT.

The chain recombines TRBV2 with TRBJ2-5, with 10 bases identical to TRBD2. Germline V gene data show CDR1 as SNHLY and CDR2 as FYNNEI. This CDR3 has 18 amino acids. Trimming took 2 bases from V and 5 from J; bases not matched to a gene: 14. Written as DNA, the CDR3 is TGTGCCAGCAGTGAATGGCATAGCGGGGGGCCAACTCGGGAGACCCAGTACTTC. Translation gives CASSEWHSGGPTRETQYF.

CDR3 sequence (DNA): TGTGCCAGTGGAGGGCCCAATTTAGCCAAAAACATTCAGTACTTC. This encodes CASGGPNLAKNIQYF. The chain links TRBV19 to TRBJ2-4; possible D gene TRBD2, 6 bases. There are 15 residues in the CDR3. The germline V gene has CDR1 LNHDA and CDR2 SQIVND (reference sequence). With 8 bases removed from V and 0 bases from J, the gap between germline ends came to 14 bases.

The chain uses TRBV19 and TRBJ1-4; D perhaps matches TRBD1 (6 bases). Germline CDR1 and CDR2: LNHDA and SQIVND (reference sequence). This CDR3 spans 17 amino acids. V lost 6 bases, J lost 4 bases, and 21 bases lay in between. The CDR3: CASSSTGLGVGNEKLFF. CDR3 bases: TGTGCCAGTAGCTCTACAGGGCTTGGTGTGGGTAATGAAAAACTGTTTTTT.

This clone has just a few counts. This chain joins TRBV18 and TRBJ1-1, with D tentatively TRBD1 (5 bases). The V end lost 2 bases, the J end lost 10 bases, and 11 bases lay between the germline ends. The CDR3 is 12 amino acids. Per the germline V gene, CDR1 is KGHSH and CDR2 is LQKENI. CDR3 amino acids: CASSPMGEAAFF. DNA of the CDR3: TGTGCCAGCTCACCAATGGGGGAGGCAGCTTTCTTT. The full variable domain, its missing parts supplied by reference TRBV18 and TRBJ1-1, is NAGVMQNPRHLVRRRGQEARLRCSPMKGHSHVYWYRQLPEEGLKFMVYLQKENIIDESGMPKERFSAEFPKEGPSILRIQQVVRGDSAAYFCASSPMGEAAFFGQGTRLTVV.

V usage is TRBV5-6 and J usage is TRBJ1-4; D call uncertain. The CDR3 runs 15 residues. Trimming stripped 2 bases from V and 1 base from J, with 9 bases between. Germline CDR1 is SGHDT and CDR2 is YYEEEE. CDR3 in amino acids: CASSFKGLTNEKLFF. Written as DNA, the CDR3 is TGTGCCAGCAGCTTTAAGGGTCTAACTAATGAAAAACTGTTTTTT.

The chain links TRBV5-1 to TRBJ1-1; D possibly corresponds to TRBD1 (5 bases). The CDR3 totals 17 residues. The germline V gene has CDR1 SGHRS and CDR2 YFSETQ. Trimming cost V 4 bases and J 2 bases, with 21 bases left between them. In DNA, the CDR3 is TGCGCCAGCAGCCTTATGGGGCCCCGGATGGAAAACACTGAAGCTTTCTTT. Its protein product is CASSLMGPRMENTEAFF.

The genes are TRBV28 and TRBJ1-2, with a tentative D call TRBD1 (6 bases). The CDR3 totals 14 residues. Germline assignment: CDR1 MDHEN and CDR2 SYDVKM. The germline V and J ends were trimmed by 3 bases and 4 bases, with 12 bases remaining between them. CDR3 sequence reads: CASSFRGPTYGYTF. CDR3 bases: TGTGCCAGCAGTTTCAGGGGTCCAACCTATGGCTACACCTTC.

The rearrangement links TRBV5-8 to TRBJ2-7; 7 bases agree with TRBD1. Trimming cost V 4 bases and J 2 bases; bases outside gene matches: 3. Germline V gene data show CDR1 as SGHTS and CDR2 as YDEGEE. The CDR3 has 13 amino acids. The CDR3 DNA follows: TGTGCCAGCAGCATCGGACAGGCCTACGAGCAGTACGTC. This encodes CASSIGQAYEQYV.

This CDR3 is CSVPNGTNYGYTF. The CDR3 DNA follows: TGCAGCGTCCCAAACGGGACTAACTATGGCTACACCTTC. The chain recombines TRBV29-1 with TRBJ1-2; D ambiguous. Germline-derived CDR1 and CDR2 are SQVTM and ANQGSEA. The CDR3 is made up of 13 amino acids. Trimming removed 6 bases at V and 0 bases at J, with 11 bases between.